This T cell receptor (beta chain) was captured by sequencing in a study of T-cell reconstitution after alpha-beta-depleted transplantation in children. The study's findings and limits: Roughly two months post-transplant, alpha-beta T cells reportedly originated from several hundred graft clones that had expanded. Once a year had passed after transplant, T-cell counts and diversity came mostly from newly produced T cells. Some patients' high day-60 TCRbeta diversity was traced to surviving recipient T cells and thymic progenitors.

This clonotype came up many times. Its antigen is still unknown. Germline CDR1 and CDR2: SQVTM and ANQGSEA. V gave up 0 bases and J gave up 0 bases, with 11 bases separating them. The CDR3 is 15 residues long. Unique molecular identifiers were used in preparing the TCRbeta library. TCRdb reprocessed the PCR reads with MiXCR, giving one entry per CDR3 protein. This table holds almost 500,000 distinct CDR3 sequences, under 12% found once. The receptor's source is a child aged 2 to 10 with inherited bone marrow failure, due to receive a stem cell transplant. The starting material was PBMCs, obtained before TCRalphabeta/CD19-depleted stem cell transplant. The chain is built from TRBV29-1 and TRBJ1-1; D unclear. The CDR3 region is CSVEEAIPLNTEAFF. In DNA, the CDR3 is TGCAGCGTTGAAGAGGCTATTCCTTTGAACACTGAAGCTTTCTTT.